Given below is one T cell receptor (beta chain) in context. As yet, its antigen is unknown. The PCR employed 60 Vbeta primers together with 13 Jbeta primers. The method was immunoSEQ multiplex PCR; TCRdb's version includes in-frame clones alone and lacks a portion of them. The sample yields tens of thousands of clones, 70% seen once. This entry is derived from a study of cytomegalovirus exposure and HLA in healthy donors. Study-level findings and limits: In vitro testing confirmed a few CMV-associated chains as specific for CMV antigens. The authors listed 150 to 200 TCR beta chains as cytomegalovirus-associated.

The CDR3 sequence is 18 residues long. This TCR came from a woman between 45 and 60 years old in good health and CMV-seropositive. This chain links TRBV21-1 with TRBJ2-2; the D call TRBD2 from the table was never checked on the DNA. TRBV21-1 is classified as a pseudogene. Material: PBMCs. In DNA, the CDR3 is TGTGCCAGCAGCAAAGCGCTGAGGGAGCCGGGAAACACCGGGGAGCTGTTTTTT. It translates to CASSKALREPGNTGELFF.